A selection of T cell receptor beta chains follows, all from one sample in a study of beta chain features in type 1 diabetes. Data came from immunoSEQ multiplex PCR; TCRdb stores just in-frame clones and leaves some out. The data hold tens of thousands of clones, with under 70% observed a single time. Sequenced material: stem cell memory CD4+ T cells from blood. These receptor sequences come from a woman aged 40 to 49 with type 1 diabetes. The CDR3 runs from the conserved cysteine through the conserved F or W. D genes are given only for firm matches. Some rows have no size entry. The others give once, few or many, or a class for an expanded clone.

size	V	J	D	DNA	CDR3
.	TRBV5-4	TRBJ2-1	.	TGTGCCAGCAGCCAAGACTTTATGCGGGGGCCTTACAATGAGCAGTTCTTC	CASSQDFMRGPYNEQFF
.	TRBV5-1	TRBJ2-5	.	TGCGCCAGCAGCTTGGTGCCAGGGGCGCAAGAGACCCAGTACTTC	CASSLVPGAQETQYF
.	TRBV5-1	TRBJ2-5	.	TGCGCCAGCAGCGGAGCCCTCGGAAAGACCCAGTACTTC	CASSGALGKTQYF
.	TRBV7-9	TRBJ1-1	TRBD1	TGTGCCAGCAGTTCCCGGCGACAGGGGACTATCACTGAAGCTTTCTTT	CASSSRRQGTITEAFF
.	TRBV11-2	TRBJ2-1	.	TGTGCCAGCAGCCTGGACAGAATCTCCTACAATGAGCAGTTCTTC	CASSLDRISYNEQFF
.	TRBV29-1	TRBJ1-1	.	TGCAGCGTTGAAGATCTTGGAAACCGGGATGCTTTCTTT	CSVEDLGNRDAFF
.	TRBV5-5	TRBJ1-1	TRBD1	TGTGCCAGCAGCTTCGGGACAGGGGCGGCTGAAGCTTTCTTT	CASSFGTGAAEAFF
.	TRBV5-1	TRBJ2-1	TRBD1	TGCGCCAGCAGCGCACAGGGGTACGAGCAGTTCTTC	CASSAQGYEQFF
.	TRBV28	TRBJ1-1	.	TGTGCCAGCAGTTTCTGGCGGGCGAACACTGAAGCTTTCTTT	CASSFWRANTEAFF
.	TRBV7-2	TRBJ2-1	TRBD2	TGTGCCAGCAGCTTCCAAGCGGGAGGGACGGATGAGCAGTTCTTC	CASSFQAGGTDEQFF
.	TRBV18	TRBJ2-7	TRBD2	TGTGCCAGCTCACCAATAGTAAGCGGGGGGGGCTCCTACGAGCAGTACTTC	CASSPIVSGGGSYEQYF
few	TRBV19	TRBJ1-1	.	TGTGCCAGTAGTATTTGGAGGGGCGACACTGAAGCTTTCTTT	CASSIWRGDTEAFF
.	TRBV7-2	TRBJ2-5	.	TGTGCCAGCAGCTTAGCGGGGCCATGGGAGACCCAGTACTTC	CASSLAGPWETQYF
few	TRBV28	TRBJ2-3	.	TGTGCCAGCAGCATTCTAGGGGGAGGGACGGATACGCAGTATTTT	CASSILGGGTDTQYF
.	TRBV5-6	TRBJ2-2	TRBD1	TGTGCCAGCAGCACCTACTGGACAGGGGGTTTTACCGGGGAGCTGTTTTTT	CASSTYWTGGFTGELFF
.	TRBV28	TRBJ1-5	TRBD1	TGTGCCAGCACCCGGGGACAGGGGAATAGTCAGCCCCAGCATTTT	CASTRGQGNSQPQHF
.	TRBV11-1	TRBJ2-1	TRBD2	TGTGCCAGCAGTTCCGGGACTACCTACAATGAGCAGTTCTTC	CASSSGTTYNEQFF
few	TRBV10-3	TRBJ1-2	.	TGTGCCATCAGGCCCGGAGAGGGCAGCTATGGCTACACCTTC	CAIRPGEGSYGYTF
.	TRBV7-8	TRBJ2-2	.	TGTGCCAGCAGCTTTGCGGGTATAGATACCGGGGAGCTGTTTTTT	CASSFAGIDTGELFF
.	TRBV5-4	TRBJ2-2	.	TGTGCCAGCAGCAACCTGCTAGCGCCGAACACCGGGGAGCTGTTTTTT	CASSNLLAPNTGELFF
.	TRBV7-8	TRBJ2-7	.	TGTGCCAGCAGTTTCTCCTACGAGCAGTACTTC	CASSFSYEQYF
.	TRBV7-2	TRBJ1-2	.	TGTGCCAGCAGCTTTCAGGGTGGAAGCTATGGCTACACCTTC	CASSFQGGSYGYTF
.	TRBV6-1	TRBJ2-2	.	TGTGCCAGCAGTGAAATGGTAGGGGTCCCCGGGGAGCTGTTTTTT	CASSEMVGVPGELFF
.	TRBV6-5	TRBJ2-2	.	TGTGCCAGCAGTTACCACGCAGTCTACACCGGGGAGCTGTTTTTT	CASSYHAVYTGELFF
.	TRBV4-2	TRBJ1-1	.	TGTGCCAGCAGCCAAGTAGAGAGCACTGAAGCTTTCTTT	CASSQVESTEAFF
.	TRBV5-1	TRBJ1-1	TRBD1	TGCGCCAGCAGCCCATTACTTACAGGGGCTGCGAGGACTGAAGCTTTCTTT	CASSPLLTGAARTEAFF
once	TRBV5-1	TRBJ1-6	.	TGCGCCAGCAGCTTTGAGGGTGAGGGTTCACCCCTCCACTTT	CASSFEGEGSPLHF
.	TRBV5-1	TRBJ1-6	.	TGCGCCAGCAGCCGGGGGTCGGGCAGCTCCTATAATTCACCCCTCCACTTT	CASSRGSGSSYNSPLHF
.	TRBV9	TRBJ2-1	TRBD2	TGTGCCAGCAACCCGGGACTAGCGGGAGTTGAGCAGTTCTTC	CASNPGLAGVEQFF
few	TRBV28	TRBJ2-7	TRBD2	TGTGCCAGCAGTTTCGCCCAAGCGGGAGCGTGGGTTGCCTACGAGCAGTACTTC	CASSFAQAGAWVAYEQYF
once	TRBV5-1	TRBJ2-1	.	TGCGCCAGCAGCTTGGCTGTCTCCACTAATGAGCAGTTCTTC	CASSLAVSTNEQFF
.	TRBV28	TRBJ1-6	TRBD1	TGTGCCAGCAGTTCCGCCAGCCCCGGGACAGGGCATTCACCCCTCCACTTT	CASSSASPGTGHSPLHF
.	TRBV6-5	TRBJ2-2	TRBD1	TGTGCCAGCAGTTACGGGCAGGGGGCAGGAACCGGGGAGCTGTTTTTT	CASSYGQGAGTGELFF
.	TRBV19	TRBJ1-1	.	TGTGCCAGTAGTATAGCGTTCGACAGCTTTGAAGCTTTCTTT	CASSIAFDSFEAFF
.	TRBV2	TRBJ1-5	.	TGTGCCAGCAGCGATCACAGTGTGGATCAGCCCCAGCATTTT	CASSDHSVDQPQHF
.	TRBV19	TRBJ2-1	TRBD1	TGTGCCAGTACTACAGGGGGGCCTGAGCAGTTCTTC	CASTTGGPEQFF
.	TRBV2	TRBJ2-1	TRBD1	TGTGCCAGCAGGGAGACAGGGGGGTCCTACAATGAGCAGTTCTTC	CASRETGGSYNEQFF
.	TRBV7-2	TRBJ2-2	.	TGTGCCAGCATAACAGGTTCCACCGGGGAGCTGTTTTTT	CASITGSTGELFF
.	TRBV5-1	TRBJ2-5	TRBD1	TGCGCCAGCAGCTCAGGGACAGGGGACAACACAGGGGAGACCCAGTACTTC	CASSSGTGDNTGETQYF
.	TRBV5-1	TRBJ1-1	TRBD1	TGCGCCAGCAGCCCCGGACAGGGACTCACTGAAGCTTTCTTT	CASSPGQGLTEAFF
.	TRBV7-9	TRBJ2-2	.	TGTGCCAGCAGCTTAGGTGGGGCAGAGCACGCCGGGGAGCTGTTTTTT	CASSLGGAEHAGELFF
.	TRBV6-5	TRBJ1-2	.	TGTGCCAGCAGTTACTCGGGAGAGCATGGCTACACCTTC	CASSYSGEHGYTF
.	TRBV30	TRBJ1-1	.	TGTGCCAGCGGGCCAGATGAAGCTTTCTTT	CASGPDEAFF
few	TRBV4-1	TRBJ1-2	.	TGCGCCAGCAGCCAAGACCTACAGTTTAACTATGGCTACACCTTC	CASSQDLQFNYGYTF
.	TRBV6-5	TRBJ1-5	TRBD1	TGTGCCAGCAGTTTGGGACAGCCTAATCAGCCCCAGCATTTT	CASSLGQPNQPQHF
.	TRBV15	TRBJ1-5	.	TGTGCCACCAGCCGTGGACTTAATCAGCCCCAGCATTTT	CATSRGLNQPQHF
.	TRBV5-1	TRBJ1-2	.	TGCGCCAGCAGCGTTTCGGGGGGCGGCTACACCTTC	CASSVSGGGYTF
few	TRBV5-4	TRBJ2-6	.	TGTGCCAGCAGCCCGGACAGCACTGGGGCCAACGTCCTGACTTTC	CASSPDSTGANVLTF
.	TRBV5-1	TRBJ1-2	TRBD1	TGCGCCAGCACTAACGACAGGGTTGGTGGCTACACCTTC	CASTNDRVGGYTF
.	TRBV6-6	TRBJ2-1	.	TGTGCCACTTCGACAGGCCAAGAGCAGTTCTTC	CATSTGQEQFF
few	TRBV7-2	TRBJ2-1	TRBD2	TGTGCCAGCAGCTCTCTAGCGGGAGTCTACAATGAGCAGTTCTTC	CASSSLAGVYNEQFF
few	TRBV6-6	TRBJ2-7	.	TGTGCCAGCAGTTTCACGGTGCGGGGTGAGCAGTACTTC	CASSFTVRGEQYF
.	TRBV9	TRBJ2-7	.	TGTGCCAGCAGCCCCCGGGCTAGCGAGGCCTACGAGCAGTACTTC	CASSPRASEAYEQYF
.	TRBV7-3	TRBJ2-3	TRBD2	TGTGCCAGCAGCTCCGGACTAGCGGGAGAAGTAGATACGCAGTATTTT	CASSSGLAGEVDTQYF
.	TRBV7-2	TRBJ1-5	.	TGTGCCAGCAGCTTCGGGGTTCAGCCCCAGCATTTT	CASSFGVQPQHF
.	TRBV5-5	TRBJ1-2	.	TGTGCCAGCAGCTCCTCGGGGGACTATGGCTACACCTTC	CASSSSGDYGYTF
few	TRBV20-1	TRBJ1-2	.	TGCAGCGCGGACAGAAACTATGGCTACACCTTC	CSADRNYGYTF
.	TRBV5-1	TRBJ2-3	TRBD1	TGCGCCAGCAGCTTGCCCCTAGGACAGGGTACAGATACGCAGTATTTT	CASSLPLGQGTDTQYF
.	TRBV28	TRBJ2-6	.	TGTGCCAGCACAACAGCAGGCTCTGGGGCCAACGTCCTGACTTTC	CASTTAGSGANVLTF